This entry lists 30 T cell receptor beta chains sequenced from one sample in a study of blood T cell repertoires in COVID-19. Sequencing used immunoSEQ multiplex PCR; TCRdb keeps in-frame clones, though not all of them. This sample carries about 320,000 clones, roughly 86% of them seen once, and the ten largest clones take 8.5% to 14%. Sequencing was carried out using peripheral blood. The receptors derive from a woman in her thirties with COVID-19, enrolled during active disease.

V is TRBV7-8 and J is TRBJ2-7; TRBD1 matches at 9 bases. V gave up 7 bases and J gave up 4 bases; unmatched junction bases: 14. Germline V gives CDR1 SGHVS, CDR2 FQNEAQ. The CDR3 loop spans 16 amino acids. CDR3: CASTSFGGTGMYEQYF. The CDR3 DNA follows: TGTGCCAGCACCTCTTTTGGGGGGACAGGGATGTACGAGCAGTACTTC.

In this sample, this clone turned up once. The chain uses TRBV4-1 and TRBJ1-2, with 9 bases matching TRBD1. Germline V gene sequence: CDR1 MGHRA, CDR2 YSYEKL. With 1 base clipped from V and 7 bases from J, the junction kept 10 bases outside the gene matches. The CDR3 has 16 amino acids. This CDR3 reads CASSQGTGEFLAGYTF. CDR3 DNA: TGCGCCAGCAGCCAAGGGACAGGGGAATTTTTGGCTGGCTACACCTTC.

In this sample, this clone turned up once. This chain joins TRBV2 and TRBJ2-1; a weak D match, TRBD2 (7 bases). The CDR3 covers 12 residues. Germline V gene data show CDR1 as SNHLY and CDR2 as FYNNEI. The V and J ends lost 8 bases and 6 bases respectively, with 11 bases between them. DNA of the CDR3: TGTGCCAGCCTAGGGGGGGGCAATGAGCAGTTCTTC. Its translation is CASLGGGNEQFF.

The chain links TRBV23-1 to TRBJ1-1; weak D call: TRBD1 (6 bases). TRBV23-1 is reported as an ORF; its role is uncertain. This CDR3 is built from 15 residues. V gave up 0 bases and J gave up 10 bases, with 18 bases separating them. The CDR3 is CASSQSRDTNKGAFF. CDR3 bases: TGCGCCAGCAGTCAATCGAGGGACACCAATAAAGGAGCTTTCTTT.

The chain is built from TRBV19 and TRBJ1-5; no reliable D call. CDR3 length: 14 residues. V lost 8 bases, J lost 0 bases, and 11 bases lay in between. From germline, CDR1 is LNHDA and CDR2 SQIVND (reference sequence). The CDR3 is CASQTFYSNQPQHF. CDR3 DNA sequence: TGTGCCAGTCAGACATTTTATAGCAATCAGCCCCAGCATTTT.

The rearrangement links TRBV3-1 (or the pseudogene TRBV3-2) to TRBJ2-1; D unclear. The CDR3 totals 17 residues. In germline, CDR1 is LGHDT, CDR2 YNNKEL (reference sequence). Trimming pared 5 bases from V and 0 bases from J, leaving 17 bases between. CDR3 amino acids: CASSSSPSYSSYNEQFF. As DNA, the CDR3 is TGTGCCAGCAGCTCATCACCCTCTTATAGCTCCTACAATGAGCAGTTCTTC.

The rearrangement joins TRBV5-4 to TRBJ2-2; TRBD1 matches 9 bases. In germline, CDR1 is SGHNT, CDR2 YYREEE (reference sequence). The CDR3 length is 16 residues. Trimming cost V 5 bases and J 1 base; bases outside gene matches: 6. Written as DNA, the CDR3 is TGTGCCAGCAGGACAAGACAGGGGGTGAACACCGGGGAGCTGTTTTTT. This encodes CASRTRQGVNTGELFF. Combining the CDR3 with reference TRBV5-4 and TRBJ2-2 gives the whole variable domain ETGVTQSPTHLIKTRGQQVTLRCSSQSGHNTVSWYQQALGQGPQFIFQYYREEENGRGNFPPRFSGLQFPNYSSELNVNALELDDSALYLCASRTRQGVNTGELFFGEGSRLTVL.

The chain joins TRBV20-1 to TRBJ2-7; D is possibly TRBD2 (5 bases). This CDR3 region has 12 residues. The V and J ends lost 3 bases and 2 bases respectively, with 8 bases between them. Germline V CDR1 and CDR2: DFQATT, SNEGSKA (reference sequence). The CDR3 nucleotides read TGCAGTGCTAGTCTAGCCCCCTACGAGCAGTACTTC. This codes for CSASLAPYEQYF.

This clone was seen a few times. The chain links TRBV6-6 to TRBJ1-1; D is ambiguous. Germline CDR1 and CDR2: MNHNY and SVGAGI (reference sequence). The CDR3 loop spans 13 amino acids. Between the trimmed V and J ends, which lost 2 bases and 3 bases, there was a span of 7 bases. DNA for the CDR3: TGTGCCAGCAGTTACGAGGTCGACACTGAAGCTTTCTTT. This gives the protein CASSYEVDTEAFF.

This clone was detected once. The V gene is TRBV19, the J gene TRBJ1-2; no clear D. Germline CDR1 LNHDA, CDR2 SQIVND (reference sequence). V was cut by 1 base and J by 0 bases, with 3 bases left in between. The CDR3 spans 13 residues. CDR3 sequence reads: CASSIVANYGYTF. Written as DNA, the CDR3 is TGTGCCAGTAGTATAGTAGCTAACTATGGCTACACCTTC.

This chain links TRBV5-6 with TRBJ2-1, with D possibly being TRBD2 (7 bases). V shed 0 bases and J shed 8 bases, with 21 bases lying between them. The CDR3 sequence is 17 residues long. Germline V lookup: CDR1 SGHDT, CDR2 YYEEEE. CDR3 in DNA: TGTGCCAGCAGCTTGGTTTGGCGGGGGCCGGAACGCCATGAGCAGTTCTTC. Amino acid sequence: CASSLVWRGPERHEQFF.

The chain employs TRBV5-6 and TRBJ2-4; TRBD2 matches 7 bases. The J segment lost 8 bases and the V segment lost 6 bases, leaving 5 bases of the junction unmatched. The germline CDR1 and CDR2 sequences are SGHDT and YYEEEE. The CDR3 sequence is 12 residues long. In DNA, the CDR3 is TGTGCCAGCAATAATCGGGAGGACATTCAGTACTTC. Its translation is CASNNREDIQYF.

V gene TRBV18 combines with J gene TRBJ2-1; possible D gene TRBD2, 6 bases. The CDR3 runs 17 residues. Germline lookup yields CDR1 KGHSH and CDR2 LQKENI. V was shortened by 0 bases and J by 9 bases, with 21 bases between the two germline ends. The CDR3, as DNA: TGTGCCAGCTCACCACCGGGCGGGGCCACCGAGTCGGGTGAGCAGTTCTTC. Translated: CASSPPGGATESGEQFF.

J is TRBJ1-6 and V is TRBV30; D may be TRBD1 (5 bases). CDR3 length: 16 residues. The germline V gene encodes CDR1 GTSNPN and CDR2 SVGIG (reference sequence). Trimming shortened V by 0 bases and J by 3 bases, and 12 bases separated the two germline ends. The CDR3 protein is CAWSVEGTYYNSPLHF. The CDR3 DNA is TGTGCCTGGAGTGTCGAGGGGACTTACTATAATTCACCCCTCCACTTT. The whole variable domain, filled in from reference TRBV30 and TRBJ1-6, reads SQTIHQWPATLVQPVGSPLSLECTVEGTSNPNLYWYRQAAGRGLQLLFYSVGIGQISSEVPQNLSASRPQDRQFILSSKKLLLSDSGFYLCAWSVEGTYYNSPLHFGNGTRLTVT.

CDR3 nucleotide sequence: TGCGCCAGTTCACAGGGGGCGACCGGGGAGCTGTTTTTT. It encodes CASSQGATGELFF. This chain connects TRBV4-1 to TRBJ2-2; 9 nucleotides agree with TRBD1. The CDR3 sequence is 13 residues long. The ends lost 9 bases at V and 5 bases at J; junction bases unmatched: 4. The germline gives CDR1 MGHRA, CDR2 YSYEKL.

The CDR3 nucleotides read TGCGCCAGCAGCTGGGGTGGACAGAATAATTCACCCCTCCACTTT. Amino acids: CASSWGGQNNSPLHF. V usage is TRBV5-1 and J usage is TRBJ1-6; the D gene is possibly TRBD1 (6 bases). Germline-derived CDR1 and CDR2 are SGHRS and YFSETQ. Trimming cost V 3 bases and J 5 bases, with 12 bases left between them. CDR3 length: 15 residues. The full variable domain, in which reference TRBV5-1 and TRBJ1-6 provide the parts outside the CDR3, is KAGVTQTPRYLIKTRGQQVTLSCSPISGHRSVSWYQQTPGQGLQFLFEYFSETQRNKGNFPGRFSGRQFSNSRSEMNVSTLELGDSALYLCASSWGGQNNSPLHFGNGTRLTVT.

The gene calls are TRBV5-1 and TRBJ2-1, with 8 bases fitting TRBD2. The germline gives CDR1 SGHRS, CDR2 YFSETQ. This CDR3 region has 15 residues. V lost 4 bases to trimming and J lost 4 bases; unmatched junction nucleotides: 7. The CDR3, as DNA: TGCGCCAGCAGCCCGAGCGGGGGCACTTACAATGAGCAGTTCTTC. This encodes CASSPSGGTYNEQFF.

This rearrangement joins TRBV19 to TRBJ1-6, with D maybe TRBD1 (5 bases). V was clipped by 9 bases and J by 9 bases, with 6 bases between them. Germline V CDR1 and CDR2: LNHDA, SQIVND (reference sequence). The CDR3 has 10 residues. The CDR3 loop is CASGGSPLHF. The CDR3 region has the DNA TGTGCCAGCGGGGGTTCACCCCTCCACTTT.

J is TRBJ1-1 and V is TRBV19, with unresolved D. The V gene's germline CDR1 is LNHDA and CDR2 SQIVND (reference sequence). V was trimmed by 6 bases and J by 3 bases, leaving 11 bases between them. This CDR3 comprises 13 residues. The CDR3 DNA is TGTGCCAGTAGCCCCGGAGGGTACACTGAAGCTTTCTTT. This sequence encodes CASSPGGYTEAFF.

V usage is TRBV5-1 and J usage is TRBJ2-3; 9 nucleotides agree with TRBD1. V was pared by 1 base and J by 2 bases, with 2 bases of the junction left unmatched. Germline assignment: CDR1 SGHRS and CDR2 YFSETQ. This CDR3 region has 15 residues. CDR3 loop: CASSLTGGATDTQYF. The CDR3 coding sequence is TGCGCCAGCAGCTTGACAGGGGGCGCCACAGATACGCAGTATTTT.

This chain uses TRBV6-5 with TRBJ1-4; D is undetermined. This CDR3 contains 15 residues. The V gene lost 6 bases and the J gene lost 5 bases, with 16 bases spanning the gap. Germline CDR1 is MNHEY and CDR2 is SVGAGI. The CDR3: CASSSPGFYNEKLFF. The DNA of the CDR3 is TGTGCCAGCAGCTCTCCGGGGTTCTACAATGAAAAACTGTTTTTT.

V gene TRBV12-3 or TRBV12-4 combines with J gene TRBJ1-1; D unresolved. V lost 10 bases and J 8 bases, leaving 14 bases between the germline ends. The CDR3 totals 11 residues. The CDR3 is CATTFMEEAFF. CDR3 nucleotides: TGTGCCACCACCTTTATGGAGGAAGCTTTCTTT.

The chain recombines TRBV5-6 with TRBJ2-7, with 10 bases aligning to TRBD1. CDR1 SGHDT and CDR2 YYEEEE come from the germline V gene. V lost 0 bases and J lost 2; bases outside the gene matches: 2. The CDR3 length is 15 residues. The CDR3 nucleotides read TGTGCCAGCAGCTTGGCCGGGACAGGGGCCTACGAGCAGTACTTC. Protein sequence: CASSLAGTGAYEQYF. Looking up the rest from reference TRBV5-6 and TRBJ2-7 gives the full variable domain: DAGVTQSPTHLIKTRGQQVTLRCSPKSGHDTVSWYQQALGQGPQFIFQYYEEEERQRGNFPDRFSGHQFPNYSSELNVNALLLGDSALYLCASSLAGTGAYEQYFGPGTRLTVT.

The CDR3 DNA sequence: TGTGCCACCCACCATCTGCGTGGACCGACTAGCGGGGGGCCTGTGGGCACAGATACGCAGTATTTT. Its translation is CATHHLRGPTSGGPVGTDTQYF. V is TRBV24-1 and J is TRBJ2-3; 13 bases align to TRBD2. CDR1 and CDR2 (germline): KGHDR, SFDVKD. V lost 9 bases and J lost 1; bases outside the gene matches: 24. This CDR3 has 22 residues.

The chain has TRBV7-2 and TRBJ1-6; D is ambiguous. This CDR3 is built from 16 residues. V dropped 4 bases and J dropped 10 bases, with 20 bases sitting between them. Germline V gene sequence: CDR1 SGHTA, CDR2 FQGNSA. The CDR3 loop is CASSSGARGRASPLHF. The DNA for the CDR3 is TGTGCCAGCAGCTCTGGAGCACGGGGTAGGGCGTCACCCCTCCACTTT. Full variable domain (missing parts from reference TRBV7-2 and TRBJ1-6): GAGVSQSPSNKVTEKGKDVELRCDPISGHTALYWYRQSLGQGLEFLIYFQGNSAPDKSGLPSDRFSAERTGGSVSTLTIQRTQQEDSAVYLCASSSGARGRASPLHFGNGTRLTVT.

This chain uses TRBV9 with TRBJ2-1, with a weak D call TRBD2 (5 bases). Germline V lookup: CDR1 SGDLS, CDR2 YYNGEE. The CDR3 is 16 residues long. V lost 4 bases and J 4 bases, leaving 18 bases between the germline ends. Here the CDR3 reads CASSPVGVRRYNEQFF. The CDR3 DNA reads TGTGCCAGCAGCCCAGTCGGGGTGAGGAGATACAATGAGCAGTTCTTC.

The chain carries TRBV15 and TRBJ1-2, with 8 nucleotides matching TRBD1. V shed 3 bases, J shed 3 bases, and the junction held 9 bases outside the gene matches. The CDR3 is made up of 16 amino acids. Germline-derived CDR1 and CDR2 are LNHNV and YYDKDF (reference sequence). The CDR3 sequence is CATSSTDREGDYGYTF. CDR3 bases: TGTGCCACCAGCAGCACGGACAGGGAAGGGGACTATGGCTACACCTTC.

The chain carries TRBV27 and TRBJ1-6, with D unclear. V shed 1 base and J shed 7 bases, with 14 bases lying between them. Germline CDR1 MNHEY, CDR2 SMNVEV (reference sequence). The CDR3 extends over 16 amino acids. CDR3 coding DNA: TGTGCCAGCAGTTTATTGCGGGGTATAGTCAATTCACCCCTCCACTTT. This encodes CASSLLRGIVNSPLHF.

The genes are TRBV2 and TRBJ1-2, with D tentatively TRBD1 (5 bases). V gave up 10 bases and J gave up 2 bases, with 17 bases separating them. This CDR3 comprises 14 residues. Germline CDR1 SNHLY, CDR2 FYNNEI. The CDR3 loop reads CATISAGGNYGYTF. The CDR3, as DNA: TGTGCCACCATTTCGGCGGGGGGGAACTATGGCTACACCTTC.

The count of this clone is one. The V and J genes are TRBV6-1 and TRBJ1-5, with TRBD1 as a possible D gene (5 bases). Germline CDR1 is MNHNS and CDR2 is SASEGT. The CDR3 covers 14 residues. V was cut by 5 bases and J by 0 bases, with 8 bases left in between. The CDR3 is CASSRQHSNQPQHF. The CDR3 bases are TGTGCCAGCAGTAGACAGCATAGCAATCAGCCCCAGCATTTT.